This T cell receptor (beta chain) was identified in a study of blood T cell repertoires in COVID-19. About the research overall: The United States, Italy and Spain were the sources of the acute and convalescent COVID-19 samples. Nucleic acid was either cDNA or gDNA, and it came from T cells, B-cell-depleted T cells, or PBMCs.

The CDR3 length is 14 residues. Germline CDR1 WNHNN, CDR2 SYGVQD (reference sequence). V lost 4 bases and J lost 6, with 15 bases in between. Profiled with immunoSEQ multiplex PCR; TCRdb holds only in-frame clones, not every one. The top ten hold roughly 20% of the sample, which has roughly 56,000 clones, around 90% seen once. This rearrangement joins TRBV10-1 to TRBJ1-1; D unresolved. This sequence was found in a human donor in a cohort sampled during active COVID-19. The sequenced sample was peripheral blood. CDR3 residues: CASSAGGRSAEAFF. CDR3 nucleotides: TGCGCCAGCAGTGCGGGAGGGAGGTCCGCTGAAGCTTTCTTT.